One sample yielded the 27 T cell receptor beta chains listed below, sequenced in a study of patients and donors after allogeneic stem cell transplantation. MiXCR, run by TCRdb on the RT-PCR reads, gives a single entry per CDR3 protein. The sample lists 400,000 to 500,000 distinct CDR3 sequences, around 15% seen once, with 6.5% to 7.5% in the top ten. Sequenced material: blood, either unsorted or a sorted T cell fraction (not recorded which). The receptor set was obtained from a human donor who was either an allogeneic HSCT recipient or a stem cell or donor lymphocyte infusion donor (not recorded which). It is not recorded whose cells these are; they may come from a transplant donor.

CDR3 bases: TGTGCCAGCAGCCAACGGACAGGGTTGAACACTGAAGCTTTCTTT. It specifies CASSQRTGLNTEAFF. This chain joins TRBV7-9 and TRBJ1-1, with 8 bases fitting TRBD1. With 5 bases clipped from V and 0 bases from J, the junction kept 5 bases outside the gene matches. This CDR3 spans 15 amino acids. Germline V gene lookup returns CDR1 SEHNR and CDR2 FQNEAQ (reference sequence).

The chain joins TRBV4-1 to TRBJ2-5; maybe TRBD1 (5 bases). The CDR3 length is 13 residues. Germline lookup yields CDR1 MGHRA and CDR2 YSYEKL. V was pared by 3 bases and J by 10 bases, with 15 bases between. This CDR3 reads CASSHTTRQLQYF. The CDR3 coding sequence is TGCGCCAGCAGCCATACCACCAGACAGCTCCAGTACTTC.

On this clonotype itself: Because the CDR3 is missing its conserved closing phenylalanine or tryptophan, this is likely a read error. This chain links TRBV5-1 with TRBJ2-7, with 7 bases aligning to TRBD2. This CDR3 has 15 amino acids. The germline V gene has CDR1 SGHRS and CDR2 YFSETQ. J lost 2 bases, V lost 4 bases, and 9 bases had no gene match. This CDR3 reads CASSRGGPIPYEQYY. CDR3 bases: TGCGCCAGCAGCCGCGGGGGACCGATTCCCTACGAGCAGTACTAC.

This clonotype was observed a few times. V and J are TRBV11-3 and TRBJ2-7; D is possibly TRBD1 or TRBD2 (5 bases each). The CDR3 sequence is 14 residues long. Between the trimmed V and J ends, which lost 4 bases and 0 bases, there was a span of 10 bases. In germline, CDR1 is SGHNT, CDR2 YENEEA. CDR3 sequence reads: CASSYGTDSYEQYF. Here the CDR3 DNA reads TGTGCCAGCAGCTATGGGACGGACTCCTACGAGCAGTACTTC.

The J gene is TRBJ2-7, the V gene TRBV27; TRBD2 is a possible D gene (6 bases). The CDR3 extends over 13 amino acids. V was trimmed by 1 base and J by 3 bases, leaving 7 bases between them. Germline V lookup: CDR1 MNHEY, CDR2 SMNVEV (reference sequence). The CDR3 region has the DNA TGTGCCAGCAGTTTATGGGGGGACTACGAGCAGTACTTC. Translating gives CASSLWGDYEQYF.

This clonotype showed up just a few times. A read error may explain this, as a much larger clone is one base away. CDR3 loop: CAISRTSGSYEQCF. The DNA of the CDR3 is TGTGCCATCAGCCGGACTAGCGGTTCCTACGAGCAGTGCTTC. This chain connects TRBV10-3 to TRBJ2-7; 10 bases match TRBD2. The CDR3 is 14 residues long. Germline values: CDR1 ENHRY, CDR2 SYGVKD.

This clonotype was picked up a small number of times. This chain uses TRBV24-1 with TRBJ2-2; D possibly corresponds to TRBD2 (6 bases). This CDR3 is built from 15 residues. The germline V gene has CDR1 KGHDR and CDR2 SFDVKD. V lost 7 bases and J 4 bases, leaving 15 bases between the germline ends. The chain's CDR3 is CATRDGGPATGELFF. The CDR3 DNA sequence: TGTGCCACCAGAGACGGGGGACCTGCCACCGGGGAGCTGTTTTTT.

V is TRBV2 and J is TRBJ1-3; D not certain. The germline gives CDR1 SNHLY, CDR2 FYNNEI. The V and J ends lost 1 base and 4 bases respectively, with 11 bases between them. The CDR3 sequence is 15 residues long. The CDR3 nucleotides are TGTGCCAGCAGTGAAGGCGGTTTAGGAGGAAACACCATATATTTT. It is translated as CASSEGGLGGNTIYF.

This clonotype was counted between two and nine times. The chain has TRBV7-9 and TRBJ2-7, with a possible D match to TRBD1 (6 bases). CDR3 length: 14 residues. The V gene's germline CDR1 is SEHNR and CDR2 FQNEAQ (reference sequence). V was shortened by 5 bases and J by 6 bases, with 17 bases between the two germline ends. The CDR3 nucleotides are TGTGCCAGCAGCCTCACCGGACAGTCTCTCGAGCAGTACTTC. Translated, it gives CASSLTGQSLEQYF.

There are many counts of this clonotype. The chain employs TRBV7-2 and TRBJ1-1; no definite D call. The germline V gene encodes CDR1 SGHTA and CDR2 FQGNSA. V lost 3 bases to trimming and J lost 8 bases, with 10 bases between them. The CDR3 has 12 residues. As DNA, the CDR3 is TGTGCCAGCAGCTTTCGATCGACAGAAGCTTTCTTT. This translates into CASSFRSTEAFF.

This clonotype was recorded a few times. The chain links TRBV3-1 to TRBJ2-3; D is ambiguous. The CDR3 loop spans 14 amino acids. V shed 4 bases and J shed 10 bases, with 18 bases lying between them. Germline lookup yields CDR1 LGHDT and CDR2 YNNKEL (reference sequence). The CDR3 sequence is CASSPDKNQYPQYF. The CDR3 DNA reads TGTGCCAGCAGCCCAGACAAGAACCAGTACCCGCAGTATTTT.

This clonotype was detected a few times. The junction shows a germline mismatch at one end, possibly a read error. The chain joins TRBV3-1 to TRBJ2-7; D may match TRBD1 or TRBD2 (5 bases each). Germline V gene data show CDR1 as LGHDT and CDR2 as YNNKEL (reference sequence). CDR3 length equals 16 residues. The DNA for the CDR3 is TGTGCCAGCACCCAAGAGCCCCGTGGGGGTTTCTACGAGCAGTACTTC. Translating gives CASTQEPRGGFYEQYF.

The chain has TRBV6-1 and TRBJ2-7, with TRBD2 identical over 7 bases. Germline CDR1 is MNHNS and CDR2 is SASEGT. The V and J ends lost 6 bases and 3 bases, in that order; junction bases with no gene match: 5. The CDR3 consists of 13 residues. CDR3 coding DNA: TGTGCCAGCAGAGCGGGACTTGACTACGAGCAGTACTTC. This translates into CASRAGLDYEQYF.

The chain employs TRBV5-5 and TRBJ1-1; 9 positions match TRBD1. V gave up 3 bases and J gave up 4 bases; unmatched junction bases: 4. Germline V gives CDR1 SGHKS, CDR2 YYEKEE (reference sequence). The CDR3 runs 14 residues. The CDR3 is CASSSDRGFTEAFF. As DNA, the CDR3 is TGTGCCAGCAGCTCCGACAGGGGGTTCACTGAAGCTTTCTTT.

CDR3: CASNPAGSDTDTQYF. The CDR3 nucleotides read TGTGCCAGCAACCCAGCGGGTTCAGACACAGATACGCAGTATTTT. The chain uses TRBV9 and TRBJ2-3; D is perhaps TRBD2 (6 bases). The CDR3 extends over 15 amino acids. V gave up 6 bases and J gave up 2 bases, with 16 bases separating them. Germline CDR1 SGDLS, CDR2 YYNGEE.

This clonotype has a handful of counts. V is TRBV12-3 or TRBV12-4 and J is TRBJ1-2; a weak D match, TRBD1 (6 bases). V was clipped by 6 bases and J by 0 bases, with 17 bases between them. The CDR3 is made up of 16 amino acids. The CDR3 region is CASSHKSGETNYGYTF. Here the CDR3 DNA reads TGTGCCAGCAGCCATAAATCAGGGGAGACTAACTATGGCTACACCTTC.

This chain links TRBV29-1 with TRBJ2-5; TRBD2 agrees at 8 bases. Unmatched junction bases numbered 9, after V lost 4 bases and J lost 5 bases. The CDR3 has 14 amino acids. In germline, CDR1 is SQVTM, CDR2 ANQGSEA. CDR3 coding DNA: TGCAGCGTTGGGTACGGGAGGGTACGGGAGACCCAGTACTTC. It translates to CSVGYGRVRETQYF.

The chain carries TRBV12-3 or TRBV12-4 and TRBJ2-5, with 9 bases identical to TRBD2. This CDR3 is built from 17 residues. J gave up 1 base and V 3 bases, and 9 bases lay outside the gene matches. This chain's CDR3 is CASSFIFGREGQETQYF. CDR3 nucleotide sequence: TGTGCCAGCAGTTTCATTTTCGGGCGGGAGGGCCAAGAGACCCAGTACTTC.

The rearrangement uses TRBV7-8 and TRBJ2-7, with D unresolved. Trimming removed 4 bases from V and 2 bases from J, with 6 bases in between. Germline CDR1 is SGHVS and CDR2 is FQNEAQ. The CDR3 is 12 residues long. Here the CDR3 reads CASSSEPYEQYF. Written as DNA, the CDR3 is TGTGCCAGCAGCTCTGAGCCCTACGAGCAGTACTTC.

The chain recombines TRBV12-3 or TRBV12-4 with TRBJ1-6, with 8 bases identical to TRBD1. The CDR3 sequence is 17 residues long. Germline trimming cut 1 base from V and 7 bases from J; bases unmatched to any gene: 9. The CDR3 sequence: CASSLEGRGRKNSPLHF. CDR3 DNA sequence: TGTGCCAGCAGTTTAGAGGGCAGGGGGCGAAAAAATTCACCCCTCCACTTT.

This clonotype came up a few times. The chain is built from TRBV20-1 and TRBJ1-5; no clear D. CDR1 and CDR2 from the germline V gene are DFQATT and SNEGSKA (reference sequence). V was shortened by 0 bases and J by 3 bases, with 6 bases between the two germline ends. The CDR3 consists of 13 residues. CDR3 in amino acids: CSAREGPNQPQHF. The CDR3 DNA reads as TGCAGTGCTAGAGAGGGCCCCAATCAGCCCCAGCATTTT.

This clonotype was seen a few times. This sequence joins TRBV21-1 and TRBJ2-5; TRBD1 reflects the table's D call only, with no check against the DNA. TRBV21-1 is a listed pseudogene. CDR3 length: 15 residues. CDR3 in amino acids: CASSAGQGTQETQYF. For the CDR3, the DNA is TGTGCCAGCAGCGCAGGACAGGGGACACAAGAGACCCAGTACTTC.

The chain links TRBV9 to TRBJ1-1; D is possibly TRBD1 (5 bases). V lost 2 bases and J 5 bases, leaving 13 bases between the germline ends. CDR1 is SGDLS, CDR2 YYNGEE, per germline. The CDR3 totals 14 residues. The CDR3 nucleotides read TGTGCCAGCAGCGTTACGGGTCGGGGGACTGAAGCTTTCTTT. Its translation: CASSVTGRGTEAFF.

The chain combines TRBV2 with TRBJ2-2; TRBD1 is a possible D gene (5 bases). The V gene's germline CDR1 is SNHLY and CDR2 FYNNEI. The CDR3 runs to 15 residues. With 6 bases removed from V and 5 bases from J, the gap between germline ends came to 16 bases. This CDR3 reads CASRDRLSGTGELFF. The CDR3 DNA reads TGTGCCAGCAGAGACCGCCTTTCAGGGACCGGGGAGCTGTTTTTT.

The J gene is TRBJ2-1, the V gene TRBV24-1, with 7 positions matching TRBD2. The CDR3 has 11 residues. V gave up 10 bases and J gave up 8 bases; unmatched junction bases: 4. Germline CDR1 and CDR2: KGHDR and SFDVKD. The CDR3 DNA reads TGTGCCACTGAGACTAGCTATGAGCAGTTCTTC. Its translation: CATETSYEQFF.

There are a few counts of this clonotype. V usage is TRBV5-1 and J usage is TRBJ2-3, with 12 bases fitting TRBD1. The CDR3 runs to 14 residues. V shed 4 bases and J 6 bases; nucleotides not matched to a gene: 3. Germline CDR1 is SGHRS and CDR2 is YFSETQ. The CDR3, as DNA: TGCGCCAGCAGCCGGGACAGGGGGCAGGATACGCAGTATTTT. Its protein is CASSRDRGQDTQYF.

This chain joins TRBV5-4 and TRBJ2-3; no definite D call. The germline CDR1 and CDR2 sequences are SGHNT and YYREEE (reference sequence). The CDR3 is made up of 15 amino acids. V gave up 5 bases and J gave up 5 bases, with 18 bases separating them. The CDR3 protein is CASRPLGIPGDTQYF. The CDR3 nucleotides read TGTGCCAGCAGACCCCTGGGGATCCCCGGAGATACGCAGTATTTT.